This T cell receptor beta chain was recovered during a study of human T cells and chemical hapten exposure. This CDR3 has 13 amino acids. CDR1 GTSNPN and CDR2 SVGIG come from the germline V gene (reference sequence). V shed 2 bases and J 15 bases; nucleotides not matched to a gene: 8. Whole blood, unfractionated, served as the material for total RNA extraction. In the authors' methods: Sample TCR counts, which ranged from 23,224 to 690,600, had a median of approximately 96,000. TCRdb re-called the 5' RACE reads with MiXCR, one entry per CDR3 protein. These V and J calls are TCRdb output, not the study's own analysis. This table has 95,000 to 120,000 distinct CDR3 sequences, around 20% appearing once.

The J gene is TRBJ2-1, the V gene TRBV30; 12 positions match TRBD2. The TCR sequence derives from a human donor in good health. In DNA, the CDR3 is TGTGCCTGGAGTCGACTAGCGGGAGATGGGGTGTTCTTC. Protein: CAWSRLAGDGVFF. The whole variable domain, filled in from reference TRBV30 and TRBJ2-1, reads SQTIHQWPATLVQPVGSPLSLECTVEGTSNPNLYWYRQAAGRGLQLLFYSVGIGQISSEVPQNLSASRPQDRQFILSSKKLLLSDSGFYLCAWSRLAGDGVFFGPGTRLTVL.